This record concerns one T cell receptor (beta chain) sequence. No antigen is known for it. This entry is derived from a study of CD8 T cells in ankylosing spondylitis. CDR1 and CDR2 from the germline V gene are SGHTA and FQGNSA. This CDR3 is 17 amino acids long. The ends lost 5 bases at V and 1 base at J; junction bases unmatched: 11. General observations from the study: There was a TCR beta motif, made of roughly eight highly homologous variants, that appeared characteristic of ankylosing spondylitis blood. Clones tied to disease were said to be significantly enriched in matched ankylosing spondylitis synovial fluid. Relatively rare in peripheral blood, disease-linked clones were also CD8+.

Construction of TCR beta libraries was performed using quantitative 5'-RACE with molecular barcodes. MiXCR was run by TCRdb on the 5' RACE reads, yielding one entry per CDR3 protein. The sample includes 700,000 to 850,000 distinct CDR3 sequences, roughly 10% of them seen just once. The sequenced sample was blood, either unsorted or a sorted T cell fraction (not recorded which). The sequence came from a male donor with ankylosing spondylitis. The chain couples TRBV7-2 to TRBJ2-1; TRBD2 aligns across 7 bases. DNA for the CDR3: TGTGCCAGCAGCCTCCTGTGGGGACTATCATCCTACAATGAGCAGTTCTTC. Its translation is CASSLLWGLSSYNEQFF.